Below are 17 T cell receptor beta chains sequenced from a single sample in a study of blood T cell repertoires in COVID-19. Assay used: immunoSEQ multiplex PCR; TCRdb lists only in-frame clones, some missing. The repertoire includes roughly 80,000 clones, about four fifths of them detected once, and roughly a fifth sits in the top ten. The sequencing input was peripheral blood. Receptors were obtained from a human donor in a cohort sampled during active COVID-19.

Concerning this clone: Within the sample, other DNA sequences also encode this same CDR3. The chain has TRBV28 and TRBJ1-5; 9 nucleotides agree with TRBD1. The CDR3 covers 16 residues. V was clipped by 6 bases and J by 2 bases; unmatched bases: 8. In germline, CDR1 is MDHEN, CDR2 SYDVKM. The CDR3: CASSSGQGRRNQPQHF. CDR3 in DNA: TGTGCCAGCAGCTCAGGACAGGGGAGGCGCAATCAGCCCCAGCATTTT.

The V call is TRBV12-5, the J call TRBJ2-7, with TRBD2 matching over 13 bases. This CDR3 region has 15 residues. Per the germline V gene, CDR1 is LGHNT and CDR2 is FRNRAP. V was pared by 7 bases and J by 2 bases, with 5 bases of the junction left unmatched. This chain's CDR3 is CASALTSGGAYEQYF. The CDR3 bases are TGTGCTAGTGCGCTTACTAGCGGGGGGGCCTACGAGCAGTACTTC. The whole variable domain, remainder taken from reference TRBV12-5 and TRBJ2-7, is DARVTQTPRHKVTEMGQEVTMRCQPILGHNTVFWYRQTMMQGLELLAYFRNRAPLDDSGMPKDRFSAEMPDATLATLKIQPSEPRDSAVYFCASALTSGGAYEQYFGPGTRLTVT.

This sequence joins TRBV24-1 and TRBJ2-2; TRBD2 matches 8 bases. The germline CDR1 and CDR2 sequences are KGHDR and SFDVKD. This CDR3 contains 15 residues. The V segment lost 7 bases and the J segment 5 bases; nucleotides outside the gene matches: 8. CDR3 nucleotide sequence: TGTGCCACCAGCCGCCCGAGCGGGGGAACCGGGGAGCTGTTTTTT. Amino acids: CATSRPSGGTGELFF.

Turning to this clone: Within the sample, other DNA sequences also encode this same CDR3. The rearrangement joins TRBV6-6 to TRBJ2-1; D unclear. The CDR3 contains 12 residues. Germline CDR1 is MNHNY and CDR2 is SVGAGI (reference sequence). Trimming took off 5 bases at V and 4 bases at J, with 6 bases between the two ends. The CDR3 nucleotides read TGTGCCAGCAGTCGCCCATACAATGAGCAGTTCTTC. Translation gives CASSRPYNEQFF.

The chain links TRBV28 to TRBJ1-4; D is possibly TRBD1 (6 bases). V lost 4 bases and J 6 bases, leaving 12 bases between the germline ends. From germline, CDR1 is MDHEN and CDR2 SYDVKM. The CDR3 has 14 amino acids. CDR3 nucleotides: TGTGCCAGCAGTTGGGGCAGGGGTGATGAAAAACTGTTTTTT. Its protein product is CASSWGRGDEKLFF.

The rearrangement uses TRBV5-5 and TRBJ2-7; 12 nucleotides agree with TRBD2. The CDR3 runs 17 residues. V shed 1 base, J shed 5 bases, and the junction held 10 bases outside the gene matches. Germline CDR1 is SGHKS and CDR2 is YYEKEE (reference sequence). For the CDR3, the DNA is TGTGCCAGCAGCTTGCCCCAGACTAGCGGGGGAGTTGACGAGCAGTACTTC. Translating gives CASSLPQTSGGVDEQYF.

V and J are TRBV3-1 (or the pseudogene TRBV3-2) and TRBJ2-7, with TRBD1 identical over 7 bases. The CDR3 is 15 residues long. The J segment lost 2 bases and the V segment lost 4 bases, leaving 8 bases of the junction unmatched. Germline V lookup: CDR1 LGHDT, CDR2 YNNKEL (reference sequence). This CDR3 is CASSPSPGQPYEQYF. CDR3 sequence (DNA): TGTGCCAGCAGCCCCTCCCCGGGACAGCCCTACGAGCAGTACTTC.

This clone has just one count. This chain links TRBV28 with TRBJ2-7; 10 positions match TRBD1. This CDR3 region has 14 residues. The ends lost 8 bases at V and 6 bases at J; junction bases unmatched: 10. The V gene's germline CDR1 is MDHEN and CDR2 SYDVKM. The CDR3 nucleotides are TGTGCCAGCGGCACCGGGACAGGGGTTGGCGAGCAGTACTTC. Translating it yields CASGTGTGVGEQYF.

This clone was counted once. The CDR3 DNA reads TGTGCCAGCAGCTCGCAGGATATTGGCGTCCTCGGGGTGAACACTGAAGCTTTCTTT. This gives the protein CASSSQDIGVLGVNTEAFF. V usage is TRBV9 and J usage is TRBJ1-1, with unresolved D. Germline V gene sequence: CDR1 SGDLS, CDR2 YYNGEE. The CDR3 totals 19 residues. Trimming left V 4 bases short and J 0 bases short, with 25 bases between.

The chain carries TRBV10-3 and TRBJ1-2; D is unclear. CDR3 size: 13 residues. The germline V and J ends were trimmed by 0 bases and 4 bases, with 6 bases remaining between them. CDR1 ENHRY and CDR2 SYGVKD come from the germline V gene. CDR3 nucleotides: TGTGCCATCAGTGAGTCGTCAATCTATGGCTACACCTTC. Translation: CAISESSIYGYTF.

The chain links TRBV2 to TRBJ2-1; 9 nucleotides line up with TRBD2. CDR1 is SNHLY and CDR2 is FYNNEI in the germline V gene. The V gene end was trimmed by 6 bases and the J gene end by 0 bases; junction bases not matched to a gene: 3. The CDR3 runs 15 residues. The CDR3 loop is CASRRAGGSYNEQFF. The CDR3 coding sequence is TGTGCCAGCAGACGAGCGGGGGGCTCCTACAATGAGCAGTTCTTC.

The J gene is TRBJ1-6, the V gene TRBV3-1 (or the pseudogene TRBV3-2); a possible D gene is TRBD1 (6 bases). V was shortened by 4 bases and J by 14 bases, with 21 bases between the two germline ends. The germline CDR1 and CDR2 sequences are LGHDT and YNNKEL (reference sequence). The CDR3 spans 15 residues. The CDR3 spells CASSLFRDIGTALHF. DNA of the CDR3: TGTGCCAGCAGCCTCTTCAGGGACATCGGTACTGCCCTCCACTTT.

This chain joins TRBV6-5 and TRBJ2-7, with TRBD1 matching 7 bases. The CDR3 spans 15 residues. Trimming removed 8 bases from V and 0 bases from J; junction bases left unmatched: 10. Germline lookup yields CDR1 MNHEY and CDR2 SVGAGI. The CDR3 coding sequence is TGTGCCAGCGGAGGAGAGGGGGCGGGCTCCTACGAGCAGTACTTC. Amino acid sequence: CASGGEGAGSYEQYF.

The V gene is TRBV30, the J gene TRBJ1-2; D is possibly TRBD1 (5 bases). V lost 2 bases and J lost 1, with 8 bases in between. The CDR3 covers 13 residues. Germline-derived CDR1 and CDR2 are GTSNPN and SVGIG (reference sequence). The CDR3 DNA reads as TGTGCCTGGAGTCTGGGGGGTAACTATGGCTACACCTTC. It yields the protein CAWSLGGNYGYTF.

V is TRBV28 and J is TRBJ2-2, with D possibly TRBD1 on 6 matching bases. Germline-derived CDR1 and CDR2 are MDHEN and SYDVKM. Deletions cut 5 bases from V and 9 bases from J, with 10 bases between. The CDR3 has 12 residues. CDR3 DNA sequence: TGTGCCAGCAGTAGGGACATCCGGGAGCTGTTTTTT. This encodes CASSRDIRELFF.

The chain has TRBV6-6 and TRBJ2-4; 8 bases match TRBD2. The CDR3 length is 16 residues. Germline CDR1 is MNHNY and CDR2 is SVGAGI (reference sequence). Germline trimming cut 0 bases from V and 3 bases from J; bases unmatched to any gene: 4. The CDR3 here is CASSYSSGGGKNIQYF. CDR3 nucleotides: TGTGCCAGCAGTTACTCCAGCGGGGGAGGCAAAAACATTCAGTACTTC.

The chain couples TRBV20-1 to TRBJ2-5, with TRBD2 matching over 9 bases. CDR1 is DFQATT and CDR2 is SNEGSKA in the germline V gene (reference sequence). This CDR3 is built from 15 residues. V gave up 3 bases and J gave up 2 bases; unmatched junction bases: 7. The CDR3 DNA sequence: TGCAGTGCTAGTCAGGCGCGGGGGGGGCAAGAGACCCAGTACTTC. It encodes CSASQARGGQETQYF.